These 14 T cell receptor beta chains originate from one sample sequenced in a study of T cells in Graves' hyperthyroidism and ophthalmopathy. Regions amplified from RNA transcripts were the TCR beta CDR3 regions. HTBI primers were used for first-round RT-PCR of the TCR CDR3. One entry per CDR3 protein, called by TCRdb with MiXCR from the multiplex PCR reads. Among more than 500,000 distinct CDR3 sequences listed, around 15% were seen once. What was sequenced was blood. The receptors come from a woman between 25 and 40 years old with Graves' hyperthyroidism.

This clonotype was observed at least ten times. V gene TRBV28 combines with J gene TRBJ1-1; perhaps TRBD1 as D (5 bases). Germline assignment: CDR1 MDHEN and CDR2 SYDVKM. This CDR3 is built from 17 residues. The germline V and J ends were trimmed by 4 bases and 0 bases, with 18 bases remaining between them. For the CDR3, the DNA is TGTGCCAGCAGTTCCAACATGGGACGGATGATGAACACTGAAGCTTTCTTT. Amino acids: CASSSNMGRMMNTEAFF.

This clonotype was seen a few times. The chain joins TRBV20-1 to TRBJ2-7, with 8 nucleotides matching TRBD2. Unmatched junction bases numbered 5, after V lost 1 base and J lost 0 bases. In germline, CDR1 is DFQATT, CDR2 SNEGSKA (reference sequence). CDR3 length: 15 amino acids. The CDR3 region is CSARGAAGDSYEQYF. DNA of the CDR3: TGCAGTGCTAGAGGGGCAGCGGGAGACTCCTACGAGCAGTACTTC.

This clonotype has at least ten counts. The J gene is TRBJ2-1, the V gene TRBV20-1; the match to TRBD2 covers 12 bases. Germline-derived CDR1 and CDR2 are DFQATT and SNEGSKA (reference sequence). The V segment lost 6 bases and the J segment 4 bases; nucleotides outside the gene matches: 7. This CDR3 spans 15 amino acids. The CDR3 DNA follows: TGCAGTGCCCAGACTAGCGGGAGTACGTACAATGAGCAGTTCTTC. It specifies CSAQTSGSTYNEQFF.

The V gene is TRBV20-1, the J gene TRBJ2-5; TRBD2 agrees at 12 bases. The junction had 13 bases not matched to a gene; V was cut back by 3 bases and J by 2 bases. The CDR3 spans 18 residues. The V gene's germline CDR1 is DFQATT and CDR2 SNEGSKA (reference sequence). The CDR3 bases are TGCAGTGCTAGCGCCTCACTCGGACTAGCGGGACTACAAGAGACCCAGTACTTC. Translated, it gives CSASASLGLAGLQETQYF.

As for this clonotype: This may be a read error, as it is one base from a much larger clone. The chain employs TRBV12-3 or TRBV12-4 and TRBJ1-5; D perhaps matches TRBD1 (5 bases). The CDR3 length is 15 residues. V shed 3 bases and J shed 6 bases, with 15 bases lying between them. The CDR3 protein is CASSFDGGGGQPQHF. DNA for the CDR3: TGTGCCAGCAGTTTTGACGGGGGAGGAGGTCAGCCCCAGCATTTT.

This clonotype occurred many times. J is TRBJ2-2 and V is TRBV2, with 7 positions matching TRBD1. V was clipped by 2 bases and J by 0 bases; unmatched bases: 6. CDR3 size: 17 residues. CDR1 SNHLY and CDR2 FYNNEI come from the germline V gene. CDR3 in DNA: TGTGCCAGCAGTGAAATCTATGGACAGGCGAACACCGGGGAGCTGTTTTTT. Its protein product is CASSEIYGQANTGELFF. Variable domain in full (rest from reference TRBV2 and TRBJ2-2): EPEVTQTPSHQVTQMGQEVILRCVPISNHLYFYWYRQILGQKVEFLVSFYNNEISEKSEIFDDQFSVERPDGSNFTLKIRSTKLEDSAMYFCASSEIYGQANTGELFFGEGSRLTVL.

This clonotype was recorded at least ten times. The chain is built from TRBV28 and TRBJ2-2; D gene ambiguous. The CDR3 runs to 14 residues. Trimming left V 3 bases short and J 8 bases short, with 13 bases between. Germline-derived CDR1 and CDR2 are MDHEN and SYDVKM. The CDR3 protein is CASSFTKSAGELFF. CDR3 DNA sequence: TGTGCCAGCAGTTTCACCAAAAGCGCGGGGGAGCTGTTTTTT.

With respect to this clonotype: The conserved closing phenylalanine or tryptophan is absent in this CDR3, likely reflecting a read error. The chain is built from TRBV7-6 and TRBJ1-1; D gene ambiguous. V was shortened by 8 bases and J by 2 bases, with 18 bases between the two germline ends. CDR1 is SGHVS, CDR2 FNYEAQ, per germline. The CDR3 covers 15 residues. CDR3 region: CASEAGANGNTEAFL. Here the CDR3 DNA reads TGTGCCAGCGAGGCGGGAGCAAATGGAAACACTGAAGCTTTCTTG.

The V and J genes are TRBV24-1 and TRBJ2-3; D remains unclear. Trimming left V 9 bases short and J 0 bases short, with 9 bases between. The CDR3 totals 13 residues. CDR1 is KGHDR and CDR2 is SFDVKD in the germline V gene. The CDR3 here is CATLHTSTDTQYF. The CDR3 nucleotides are TGTGCCACCCTTCACACTAGCACAGATACGCAGTATTTT.

This clonotype was counted many times. The rearrangement uses TRBV5-5 and TRBJ2-3; tentatively, D is TRBD1 (6 bases). Deletions cut 0 bases from V and 2 bases from J, with 13 bases between. CDR1 and CDR2 (germline): SGHKS, YYEKEE (reference sequence). CDR3 length: 16 residues. The CDR3 sequence: CASSLGTDDITDTQYF. The CDR3 nucleotides read TGTGCCAGCAGCTTGGGGACAGACGATATCACAGATACGCAGTATTTT.

This clonotype was recorded many times. The chain has TRBV12-3 or TRBV12-4 and TRBJ2-3; weak D call: TRBD2 (5 bases). The CDR3 runs to 16 residues. V was pared by 1 base and J by 3 bases, with 14 bases between. The CDR3 DNA follows: TGTGCCAGCAGTTTAGGGCTACCGGGCGGGACAGATACGCAGTATTTT. As protein: CASSLGLPGGTDTQYF.

This clonotype was recorded a few times. The V gene is TRBV19, the J gene TRBJ1-5; TRBD1 matches 8 bases. Per germline, CDR1 LNHDA and CDR2 SQIVND (reference sequence). V lost 9 bases, J lost 6 bases, and 7 bases stayed unmatched. The CDR3 length is 13 residues. The CDR3 sequence is CASDDRGSQPQHF. CDR3 nucleotide sequence: TGTGCCAGCGACGACAGGGGTAGTCAGCCCCAGCATTTT.

V usage is TRBV9 and J usage is TRBJ1-2; 12 positions match TRBD1. CDR3 length: 15 residues. CDR1 and CDR2 (germline): SGDLS, YYNGEE. V lost 3 bases to trimming and J lost 8 bases; unmatched junction nucleotides: 8. The CDR3 spells CASSGSGQGAYGYTF. CDR3 nucleotides: TGTGCCAGCAGCGGCTCGGGACAGGGGGCCTACGGCTACACCTTC.

This clonotype was seen only a few times. This sequence joins TRBV19 and TRBJ1-2, with D possibly being TRBD1 (5 bases). The V gene's germline CDR1 is LNHDA and CDR2 SQIVND (reference sequence). Trimming pared 7 bases from V and 3 bases from J, leaving 21 bases between. The length of the CDR3 is 16 residues. As DNA, the CDR3 is TGTGCCAGTAACGCCCTATCCGGGACGGAGGACTATGGCTACACCTTC. This encodes CASNALSGTEDYGYTF. Variable domain in full (rest from reference TRBV19 and TRBJ1-2): DGGITQSPKYLFRKEGQNVTLSCEQNLNHDAMYWYRQDPGQGLRLIYYSQIVNDFQKGDIAEGYSVSREKKESFPLTVTSAQKNPTAFYLCASNALSGTEDYGYTFGSGTRLTVV.